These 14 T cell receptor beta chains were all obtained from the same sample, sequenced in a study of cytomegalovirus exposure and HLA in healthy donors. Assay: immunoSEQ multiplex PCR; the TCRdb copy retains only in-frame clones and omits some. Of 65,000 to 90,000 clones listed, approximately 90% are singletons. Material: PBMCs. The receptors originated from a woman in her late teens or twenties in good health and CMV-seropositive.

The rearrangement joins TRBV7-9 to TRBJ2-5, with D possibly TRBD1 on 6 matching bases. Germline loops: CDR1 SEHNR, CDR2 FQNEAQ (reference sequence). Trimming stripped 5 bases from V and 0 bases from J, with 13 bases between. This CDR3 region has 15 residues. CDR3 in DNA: TGTGCCAGCAGCCCCCCGACAGGAAACCAAGAGACCCAGTACTTC. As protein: CASSPPTGNQETQYF.

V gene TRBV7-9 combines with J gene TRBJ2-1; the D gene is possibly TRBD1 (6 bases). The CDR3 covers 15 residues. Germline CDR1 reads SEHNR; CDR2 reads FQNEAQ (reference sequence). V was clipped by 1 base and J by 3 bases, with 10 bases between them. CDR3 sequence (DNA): TGTGCCAGCAGCTTAGAACAGGGAATCTACAATGAGCAGTTCTTC. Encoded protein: CASSLEQGIYNEQFF.

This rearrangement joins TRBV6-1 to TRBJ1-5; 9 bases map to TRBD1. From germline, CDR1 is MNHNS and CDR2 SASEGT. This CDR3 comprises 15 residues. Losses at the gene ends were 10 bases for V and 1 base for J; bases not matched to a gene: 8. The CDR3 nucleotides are TGTGCCACCGTCCCGGGACAGGGCAGCAATCAGCCCCAGCATTTT. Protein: CATVPGQGSNQPQHF.

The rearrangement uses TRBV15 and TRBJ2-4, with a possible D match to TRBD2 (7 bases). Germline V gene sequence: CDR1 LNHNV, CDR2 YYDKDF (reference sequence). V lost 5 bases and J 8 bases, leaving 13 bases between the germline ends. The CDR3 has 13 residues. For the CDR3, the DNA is TGTGCCACCAGCCAACAGGGAGGGGACATTCAGTACTTC. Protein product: CATSQQGGDIQYF. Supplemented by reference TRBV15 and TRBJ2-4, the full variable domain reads DAMVIQNPRYQVTQFGKPVTLSCSQTLNHNVMYWYQQKSSQAPKLLFHYYDKDFNNEADTPDNFQSRRPNTSFCFLDIRSPGLGDTAMYLCATSQQGGDIQYFGAGTRLSVL.

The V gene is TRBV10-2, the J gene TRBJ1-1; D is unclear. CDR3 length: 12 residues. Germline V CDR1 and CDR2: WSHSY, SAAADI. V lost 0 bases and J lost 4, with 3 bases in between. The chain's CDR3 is CASSESSTEAFF. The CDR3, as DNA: TGCGCCAGCAGTGAGTCCTCCACTGAAGCTTTCTTT.

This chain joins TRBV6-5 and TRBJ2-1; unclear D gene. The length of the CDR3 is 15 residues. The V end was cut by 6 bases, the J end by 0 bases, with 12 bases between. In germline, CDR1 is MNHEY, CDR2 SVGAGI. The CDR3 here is CASRSWFGSYNEQFF. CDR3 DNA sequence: TGTGCCAGCAGGTCGTGGTTCGGCTCCTACAATGAGCAGTTCTTC.

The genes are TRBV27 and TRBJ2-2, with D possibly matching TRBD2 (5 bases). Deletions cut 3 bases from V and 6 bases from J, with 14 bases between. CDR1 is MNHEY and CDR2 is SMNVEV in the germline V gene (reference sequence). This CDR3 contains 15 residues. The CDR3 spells CASSFSRVAPGELFF. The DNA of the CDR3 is TGTGCCAGCAGTTTTTCGAGGGTAGCACCCGGGGAGCTGTTTTTT.

The CDR3 is CASSRTLEKLFF. As DNA, the CDR3 is TGTGCCAGCAGCCGGACACTTGAAAAACTGTTTTTT. This chain connects TRBV6-1 to TRBJ1-4; D perhaps matches TRBD1 (5 bases). This CDR3 region has 12 residues. Germline CDR1 MNHNS, CDR2 SASEGT. Trimming cost V 6 bases and J 7 bases, with 9 bases left between them.

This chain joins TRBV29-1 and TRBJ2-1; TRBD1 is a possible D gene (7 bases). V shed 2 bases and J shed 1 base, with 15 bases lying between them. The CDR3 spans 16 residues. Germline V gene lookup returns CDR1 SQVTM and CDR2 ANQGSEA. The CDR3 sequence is CSVEREDRWSYNEQFF. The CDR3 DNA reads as TGCAGCGTTGAAAGGGAGGACAGGTGGTCCTACAATGAGCAGTTCTTC.

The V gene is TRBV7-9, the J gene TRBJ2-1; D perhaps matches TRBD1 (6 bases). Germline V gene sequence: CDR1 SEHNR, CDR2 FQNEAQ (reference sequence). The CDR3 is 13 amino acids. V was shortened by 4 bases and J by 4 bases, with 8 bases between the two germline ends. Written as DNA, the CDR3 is TGTGCCAGCAGCTGGACAGTATACAATGAGCAGTTCTTC. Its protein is CASSWTVYNEQFF.

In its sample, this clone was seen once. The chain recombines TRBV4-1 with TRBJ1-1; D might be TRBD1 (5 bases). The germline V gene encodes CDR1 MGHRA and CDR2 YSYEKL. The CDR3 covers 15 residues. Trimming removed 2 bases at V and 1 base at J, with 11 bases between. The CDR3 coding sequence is TGCGCCAGCAGCCAACCCCTGGGGCAGAACACTGAAGCTTTCTTT. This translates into CASSQPLGQNTEAFF.

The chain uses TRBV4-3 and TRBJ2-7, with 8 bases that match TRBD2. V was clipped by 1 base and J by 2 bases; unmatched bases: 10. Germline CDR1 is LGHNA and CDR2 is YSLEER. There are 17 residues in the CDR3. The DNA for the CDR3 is TGCGCCAGCAGCCAAGGGGCTAGCCGGGGGGGAGCCTACGAGCAGTACTTC. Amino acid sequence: CASSQGASRGGAYEQYF.

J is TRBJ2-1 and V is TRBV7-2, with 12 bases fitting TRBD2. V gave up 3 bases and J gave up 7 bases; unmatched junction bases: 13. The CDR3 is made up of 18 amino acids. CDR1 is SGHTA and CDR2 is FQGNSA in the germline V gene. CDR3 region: CASSFRILAGGIGNEQFF. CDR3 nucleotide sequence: TGTGCCAGCAGCTTTAGGATACTAGCGGGAGGTATAGGGAATGAGCAGTTCTTC.

The CDR3 region has the DNA TGCACCAGCAGCCTCCCGGTAGACCCTAGCGGTCCCGGGGAGCTGTTTTTT. Translated: CTSSLPVDPSGPGELFF. This chain uses TRBV1 with TRBJ2-2; the listed D gene, TRBD2, was not tested against the DNA. TRBV1 counts as a pseudogene. CDR3 length: 17 amino acids.